One sample yielded the 22 T cell receptor beta chains listed below, sequenced in a study of cytomegalovirus exposure and HLA in healthy donors. This PCR relied on a set of 60 Vbeta primers and 13 Jbeta primers. Clones were sequenced by immunoSEQ multiplex PCR, and TCRdb holds only the in-frame ones, with some missing. The table shows approximately 150,000 clones, with around 73% occurring only once. Sequencing input: PBMCs. The receptors originated from a woman aged 18-29 years in good health and CMV-seropositive.

For the CDR3, the DNA is TGTGCCAGCAGTTCGCGGGTCTCCCTCAGCGCTGGGGCCAACGTCCTGACTTTC. It specifies CASSSRVSLSAGANVLTF. This chain uses TRBV27 with TRBJ2-6; the D gene is possibly TRBD2 (5 bases). Looked up from germline, CDR1 is MNHEY and CDR2 is SMNVEV (reference sequence). V gave up 4 bases and J gave up 2 bases, with 18 bases separating them. The CDR3 length is 18 residues.

The genes are TRBV6-1 and TRBJ2-3; 10 nucleotides align to TRBD2. Trimming at V came to 1 base and at J to 4 bases, leaving 2 bases not matched to a gene. This CDR3 is built from 15 residues. Per the germline V gene, CDR1 is MNHNS and CDR2 is SASEGT. The chain's CDR3 is CASSEEAGGPDTQYF. The DNA of the CDR3 is TGTGCCAGCAGTGAAGAAGCGGGGGGGCCAGATACGCAGTATTTT.

Remarks on this clone: The junction does not match germline at one end; this may be a read error. Other nucleotide sequences in the sample specify the same CDR3. The chain employs TRBV4-2 and TRBJ2-2; 8 nucleotides agree with TRBD2. Per the germline V gene, CDR1 is LGHNA and CDR2 is YNFKEQ. The CDR3 runs to 17 residues. CDR3 sequence: CASRQVGGGGSAGELFF. The CDR3 nucleotides read TGTGCCAGCAGACAAGTGGGGGGCGGGGGGAGTGCCGGGGAGCTGTTTTTT.

V usage is TRBV5-1 and J usage is TRBJ1-2; 8 bases are a match to TRBD1. J lost 7 bases, V lost 4 bases, and 6 bases had no gene match. CDR1 is SGHRS and CDR2 is YFSETQ in the germline V gene. The CDR3 extends over 13 amino acids. The CDR3 here is CASSATGDVGYTF. The CDR3 region has the DNA TGCGCCAGCAGCGCGACAGGGGACGTTGGCTACACCTTC.

In this sample, this clone turned up a few times. The chain recombines TRBV5-6 with TRBJ2-3; a possible D gene is TRBD1 (6 bases). The V and J ends lost 2 bases and 1 base respectively, with 11 bases between them. Germline CDR1 and CDR2: SGHDT and YYEEEE. The CDR3 has 15 amino acids. As DNA, the CDR3 is TGTGCCAGCAGCTTAACAGGGCTTGGCACAGATACGCAGTATTTT. It translates to CASSLTGLGTDTQYF.

This chain uses TRBV5-5 with TRBJ1-2; D is undetermined. CDR3 size: 11 residues. V was clipped by 5 bases and J by 4 bases, with 6 bases between them. Germline CDR1 SGHKS, CDR2 YYEKEE (reference sequence). CDR3 sequence: CASSTGYGYTF. The CDR3 DNA sequence: TGTGCCAGCAGTACGGGCTATGGCTACACCTTC.

The rearrangement links TRBV9 to TRBJ2-5, with TRBD2 matching 13 bases. This CDR3 region has 15 residues. Per the germline V gene, CDR1 is SGDLS and CDR2 is YYNGEE. V was pared by 4 bases and J by 5 bases, with 5 bases of the junction left unmatched. As DNA, the CDR3 is TGTGCCAGCAGCACCCGGACTAGCGGGGGTGAGACCCAGTACTTC. Protein: CASSTRTSGGETQYF.

The chain combines TRBV30 with TRBJ1-2, with 7 bases aligning to TRBD1. Germline CDR1 and CDR2: GTSNPN and SVGIG (reference sequence). Losses at the gene ends were 0 bases for V and 0 bases for J; bases not matched to a gene: 4. The CDR3 consists of 15 residues. The CDR3 nucleotides are TGTGCCTGGAGTGTACTTCAGGGGGCTAACTATGGCTACACCTTC. Translated: CAWSVLQGANYGYTF.

Here the CDR3 DNA reads TGTGCCAGCAGCCAACGGGACAACAATCAGCCCCAGCATTTT. It is translated as CASSQRDNNQPQHF. This sequence joins TRBV6-6 and TRBJ1-5; D might be TRBD1 (6 bases). Per the germline V gene, CDR1 is MNHNY and CDR2 is SVGAGI (reference sequence). Between the trimmed V and J ends, which lost 6 bases and 3 bases, there was a span of 12 bases. The CDR3 has 14 amino acids.

In the case of this clone: This sample also contains other DNA sequences that code for the same CDR3. The V and J genes are TRBV7-9 and TRBJ2-7; D is ambiguous. This CDR3 has 12 amino acids. Trimming shortened V by 2 bases and J by 3 bases, and 5 bases separated the two germline ends. Germline assignment: CDR1 SEHNR and CDR2 FQNEAQ (reference sequence). DNA of the CDR3: TGTGCCAGCAGCTTACGTGTCTACGAGCAGTACTTC. Residues: CASSLRVYEQYF.

This clone showed up just a few times. V usage is TRBV11-1 and J usage is TRBJ1-3; maybe TRBD1 (5 bases). Germline V lookup: CDR1 SGHAT, CDR2 FQDESV (reference sequence). CDR3 length: 15 amino acids. Trimming took 5 bases from V and 4 from J, leaving 15 bases between them. The CDR3 spells CASSTQGEVGNTIYF. Written as DNA, the CDR3 is TGTGCCAGCAGCACCCAGGGCGAAGTCGGAAACACCATATATTTT.

This clone has just a few counts. This chain connects TRBV19 to TRBJ1-5; D perhaps matches TRBD1 (5 bases). The germline V gene has CDR1 LNHDA and CDR2 SQIVND (reference sequence). CDR3 length equals 16 residues. The V end was cut by 4 bases, the J end by 7 bases, with 20 bases between. The DNA for the CDR3 is TGTGCCAGTAGTACCAAGCCCGGGGGAGGGGACCAGCCCCAGCATTTT. This gives the protein CASSTKPGGGDQPQHF.

This clone was picked up a small number of times. The chain carries TRBV6-5 and TRBJ2-7; D may be TRBD1 (6 bases). The V end lost 1 base, the J end lost 5 bases, and 9 bases lay between the germline ends. CDR1 and CDR2 from the germline V gene are MNHEY and SVGAGI. The CDR3 consists of 13 residues. This CDR3 is CASSYLAGDEQYF. The CDR3 bases are TGTGCCAGCAGTTACTTAGCAGGGGACGAGCAGTACTTC.

The rearrangement uses TRBV5-1 and TRBJ2-5; 14 positions match TRBD2. Trimming took 4 bases from V and 3 from J; bases not matched to a gene: 2. Germline CDR1 SGHRS, CDR2 YFSETQ. CDR3 length equals 15 residues. DNA of the CDR3: TGCGCCAGCAGCCCGGGACTAGCGGGGGAAGAGACCCAGTACTTC. Translating it yields CASSPGLAGEETQYF.

The chain uses TRBV7-9 and TRBJ1-1; 8 bases fit TRBD1. V shed 4 bases, J shed 4 bases, and the junction held 8 bases outside the gene matches. This CDR3 is 15 amino acids long. CDR1 and CDR2 (germline): SEHNR, FQNEAQ (reference sequence). As DNA, the CDR3 is TGTGCCAGCAGCTGGGGGACAGGCTTTACCACTGAAGCTTTCTTT. Translated: CASSWGTGFTTEAFF.

CDR3 sequence reads: CASSQGLAGGYNEQFF. DNA for the CDR3: TGTGCCAGCAGCCAAGGACTAGCGGGGGGTTACAATGAGCAGTTCTTC. This rearrangement joins TRBV4-2 to TRBJ2-1, with TRBD2 matching 13 bases. The V gene end was trimmed by 1 base and the J gene end by 4 bases; junction bases not matched to a gene: 1. Germline-derived CDR1 and CDR2 are LGHNA and YNFKEQ. The CDR3 totals 16 residues.

V is TRBV5-6 and J is TRBJ1-1; D ambiguous. Looked up from germline, CDR1 is SGHDT and CDR2 is YYEEEE. Trimming removed 3 bases from V and 3 bases from J, with 9 bases in between. The CDR3 consists of 13 residues. CDR3 nucleotides: TGTGCCAGCAGCTGGGCCTCCTACACTGAAGCTTTCTTT. Encoded protein: CASSWASYTEAFF.

The rearrangement uses TRBV11-2 and TRBJ2-1, with 8 bases identical to TRBD2. With 6 bases clipped from V and 0 bases from J, the junction kept 7 bases outside the gene matches. Germline CDR1 is SGHAT and CDR2 is FQNNGV. The CDR3 runs to 16 residues. CDR3 sequence: CASRSPGTSSYNEQFF. CDR3 DNA: TGTGCCAGCAGGTCCCCCGGGACTAGCTCCTACAATGAGCAGTTCTTC.

In this sample, this clone turned up a few times. V gene TRBV4-3 combines with J gene TRBJ2-1; TRBD2 matches at 16 bases. The CDR3 covers 17 residues. Germline trimming cut 0 bases from V and 12 bases from J; bases unmatched to any gene: 8. Germline values: CDR1 LGHNA, CDR2 YSLEER. CDR3 in amino acids: CASSQDRGLAGGQGQFF. CDR3 DNA: TGCGCCAGCAGCCAAGATCGGGGACTAGCGGGGGGGCAGGGGCAGTTCTTC.

The chain is built from TRBV6-5 and TRBJ1-3; TRBD1 matches 9 bases. The CDR3 sequence is 15 residues long. Germline trimming cut 5 bases from V and 8 bases from J; bases unmatched to any gene: 10. Looked up from germline, CDR1 is MNHEY and CDR2 is SVGAGI. CDR3 amino acids: CASSLTGTGTDTIYF. For the CDR3, the DNA is TGTGCCAGCAGTCTAACCGGGACAGGGACAGACACCATATATTTT.

The chain links TRBV2 to TRBJ2-1; TRBD2 aligns across 8 bases. CDR1 is SNHLY, CDR2 FYNNEI, per germline. V lost 5 bases, J lost 5 bases, and 5 bases stayed unmatched. CDR3 size: 14 residues. The CDR3 protein is CASSPGLVDNEQFF. Here the CDR3 DNA reads TGTGCCAGCAGTCCGGGACTAGTTGACAATGAGCAGTTCTTC.

This clone has only one observation. The J gene is TRBJ1-4, the V gene TRBV5-5; 8 bases align to TRBD1. The CDR3 is made up of 15 amino acids. Germline CDR1 SGHKS, CDR2 YYEKEE (reference sequence). The ends lost 4 bases at V and 7 bases at J; junction bases unmatched: 9. The CDR3 is CASSGQGREGEKLFF. As DNA, the CDR3 is TGTGCCAGCAGCGGACAGGGCCGGGAAGGTGAAAAACTGTTTTTT. The full variable domain, rest sourced from reference TRBV5-5 and TRBJ1-4, is DAGVTQSPTHLIKTRGQQVTLRCSPISGHKSVSWYQQVLGQGPQFIFQYYEKEERGRGNFPDRFSARQFPNYSSELNVNALLLGDSALYLCASSGQGREGEKLFFGSGTQLSVL.